These T cell receptor beta chains were read from a single sample in a study of T cells in Graves' hyperthyroidism and ophthalmopathy. One entry per CDR3 protein results from TCRdb running MiXCR on the multiplex PCR reads. The sample lists over 650,000 distinct CDR3 sequences, roughly 15% seen once, with roughly 8% in the top ten. The sequenced sample was blood. The source of these receptors is a man younger than 35 with Graves' hyperthyroidism. Both conserved end residues are part of each CDR3. D genes are given only for firm matches. Some rows mark clone size as missing; the rest say once, few, many or name a class of expanded clone.

v_gene: TRBV20-1; d_gene: TRBD1; abundance: many; j_gene: TRBJ1-5; CDR3aa: CSALGQGAAGPQHF; CDR3nt: TGCAGTGCTTTAGGACAGGGGGCTGCCGGGCCCCAGCATTTT
v_gene: TRBV7-2; d_gene: -; abundance: many; j_gene: TRBJ2-7; CDR3aa: CASSGWAYEQYF; CDR3nt: TGTGCCAGCAGCGGTTGGGCGTACGAGCAGTACTTC
v_gene: TRBV14; d_gene: TRBD2; abundance: few; j_gene: TRBJ2-2; CDR3aa: CASSQVAGVRTGELFF; CDR3nt: TGTGCCAGCAGCCAAGTCGCGGGAGTAAGGACCGGGGAGCTGTTTTTT
v_gene: TRBV5-8; d_gene: -; abundance: -; j_gene: TRBJ1-2; CDR3aa: CASSPKGPNYGYTF; CDR3nt: TGTGCCAGCAGCCCGAAGGGGCCTAACTATGGCTACACCTTC
v_gene: TRBV5-5; d_gene: -; abundance: -; j_gene: TRBJ2-7; CDR3aa: CASYISSYEQYF; CDR3nt: TGTGCCAGCTACATCAGCTCCTACGAGCAGTACTTC
v_gene: TRBV6-1; d_gene: TRBD1; abundance: -; j_gene: TRBJ1-2; CDR3aa: CASRPTGGDGYTF; CDR3nt: TGTGCCAGCAGGCCGACAGGGGGGGATGGCTACACCTTC
v_gene: TRBV28; d_gene: -; abundance: many; j_gene: TRBJ2-7; CDR3aa: CASSLSPGTKPYEQYF; CDR3nt: TGTGCCAGCAGTTTATCCCCCGGGACAAAACCCTACGAGCAGTACTTC
v_gene: TRBV7-3; d_gene: -; abundance: -; j_gene: TRBJ1-5; CDR3aa: CASSVPGPPGNQPQHF; CDR3nt: TGTGCCAGCAGCGTCCCGGGCCCCCCGGGCAATCAGCCCCAGCATTTT
v_gene: TRBV6-1; d_gene: -; abundance: -; j_gene: TRBJ2-3; CDR3aa: CASTGRASDTQYF; CDR3nt: TGTGCCAGCACGGGCAGGGCTTCAGATACGCAGTATTTT
v_gene: TRBV28; d_gene: -; abundance: -; j_gene: TRBJ2-1; CDR3aa: CASSLYGSGPSYNEQFF; CDR3nt: TGTGCCAGCAGTTTATATGGTAGCGGTCCCTCCTACAATGAGCAGTTCTTC
v_gene: TRBV7-8; d_gene: -; abundance: -; j_gene: TRBJ2-2; CDR3aa: CASSLARSRPIGELFF; CDR3nt: TGTGCCAGCAGCTTAGCGAGGAGTAGGCCGATCGGGGAGCTGTTTTTT
v_gene: TRBV20-1; d_gene: -; abundance: -; j_gene: TRBJ2-7; CDR3aa: CSASNRASYEQYF; CDR3nt: TGCAGTGCTAGTAACAGAGCTTCCTACGAGCAGTACTTC
v_gene: TRBV29-1; d_gene: TRBD1; abundance: once; j_gene: TRBJ2-3; CDR3aa: CSAGDRGKDTQYF; CDR3nt: TGCAGCGCCGGGGACAGGGGCAAGGATACGCAGTATTTT
v_gene: TRBV12-3/TRBV12-4; d_gene: TRBD1; abundance: many; j_gene: TRBJ2-1; CDR3aa: CASSFDRVQSYNEQFF; CDR3nt: TGTGCCAGCAGTTTTGACAGGGTTCAGTCCTACAATGAGCAGTTCTTC
v_gene: TRBV28; d_gene: -; abundance: -; j_gene: TRBJ2-7; CDR3aa: CASSLILWGRYEQYF; CDR3nt: TGTGCCAGCAGTTTAATCTTGTGGGGCCGATACGAGCAGTACTTC
v_gene: TRBV6-1; d_gene: -; abundance: many; j_gene: TRBJ2-3; CDR3aa: CASTDPPPDTQYF; CDR3nt: TGTGCCAGCACGGACCCGCCTCCAGATACGCAGTATTTT
v_gene: TRBV29-1; d_gene: TRBD1; abundance: -; j_gene: TRBJ1-2; CDR3aa: CSAHRQGGDGYTF; CDR3nt: TGCAGCGCCCACCGACAGGGGGGAGATGGCTACACCTTC
v_gene: TRBV27; d_gene: TRBD2; abundance: many; j_gene: TRBJ2-7; CDR3aa: CASSLREGRSYEQYF; CDR3nt: TGTGCCAGCAGTTTGCGGGAGGGCCGCTCCTACGAGCAGTACTTC
v_gene: TRBV18; d_gene: TRBD1; abundance: many; j_gene: TRBJ2-1; CDR3aa: CASSPVQGAGNEQFF; CDR3nt: TGTGCCAGCTCACCAGTCCAGGGGGCGGGCAATGAGCAGTTCTTC
v_gene: TRBV5-4; d_gene: -; abundance: few; j_gene: TRBJ1-4; CDR3aa: CASSSLGDEKLFF; CDR3nt: TGTGCCAGCAGCTCCTTGGGGGACGAAAAACTGTTTTTT
v_gene: TRBV7-8; d_gene: -; abundance: many; j_gene: TRBJ1-5; CDR3aa: CASSLGFGQPQHF; CDR3nt: TGTGCCAGCAGCTTAGGATTCGGGCAGCCCCAGCATTTT
v_gene: TRBV6-2/TRBV6-3; d_gene: -; abundance: many; j_gene: TRBJ2-3; CDR3aa: CASELGGDTQYF; CDR3nt: TGTGCCAGCGAGCTAGGAGGAGATACGCAGTATTTT
v_gene: TRBV7-9; d_gene: -; abundance: few; j_gene: TRBJ2-5; CDR3aa: CASSVIAGWETQYF; CDR3nt: TGTGCCAGCAGCGTAATTGCCGGGTGGGAGACCCAGTACTTC
v_gene: TRBV7-9; d_gene: -; abundance: many; j_gene: TRBJ2-1; CDR3aa: CASSLASSYNEQFF; CDR3nt: TGTGCCAGCAGCTTAGCTAGCAGTTACAATGAGCAGTTCTTC
v_gene: TRBV3-1; d_gene: TRBD2; abundance: -; j_gene: TRBJ2-3; CDR3aa: CASSQETSGGPDTQYF; CDR3nt: TGTGCCAGCAGCCAAGAAACTAGCGGGGGCCCAGATACGCAGTATTTT
v_gene: TRBV18; d_gene: -; abundance: many; j_gene: TRBJ2-7; CDR3aa: CASSLQAPSGEQYF; CDR3nt: TGTGCCAGCTCACTCCAGGCACCCTCTGGTGAGCAGTACTTC
v_gene: TRBV7-9; d_gene: TRBD1; abundance: many; j_gene: TRBJ2-5; CDR3aa: CASSSSQGQGPQETQYF; CDR3nt: TGTGCCAGCAGCTCATCCCAGGGACAGGGCCCCCAAGAGACCCAGTACTTC
v_gene: TRBV25-1; d_gene: -; abundance: few; j_gene: TRBJ1-1; CDR3aa: CASSRTASMNTEAFF; CDR3nt: TGTGCCAGCTCGAGGACAGCTTCGATGAACACTGAAGCTTTCTTT
v_gene: TRBV28; d_gene: TRBD1; abundance: once; j_gene: TRBJ1-4; CDR3aa: CASLDRGQEKLFF; CDR3nt: TGTGCCAGCCTCGACAGGGGGCAAGAAAAACTGTTTTTT
v_gene: TRBV9; d_gene: -; abundance: few; j_gene: TRBJ1-2; CDR3aa: CASSAQRDTRYGYTF; CDR3nt: TGTGCCAGCAGCGCGCAACGGGACACCAGATATGGCTACACCTTC
v_gene: TRBV28; d_gene: TRBD1; abundance: -; j_gene: TRBJ2-7; CDR3aa: CATGTAPKQYF; CDR3nt: TGTGCCACCGGGACAGCCCCCAAGCAGTACTTC
v_gene: TRBV6-1; d_gene: -; abundance: -; j_gene: TRBJ1-5; CDR3aa: CASSDIGQPQHF; CDR3nt: TGTGCCAGCAGTGACATAGGTCAGCCCCAGCATTTT
v_gene: TRBV28; d_gene: -; abundance: many; j_gene: TRBJ1-2; CDR3aa: CASSLRSSGYYGYTF; CDR3nt: TGTGCCAGCAGTTTGAGGTCCTCCGGTTACTATGGCTACACCTTC
v_gene: TRBV6-1; d_gene: -; abundance: many; j_gene: TRBJ2-7; CDR3aa: CASNTLIRRSSYEQYF; CDR3nt: TGTGCCAGCAACACCTTAATCCGACGAAGCTCCTACGAGCAGTACTTC
v_gene: TRBV20-1; d_gene: TRBD2; abundance: many; j_gene: TRBJ2-1; CDR3aa: CSARHLADTSSYNEQFF; CDR3nt: TGCAGTGCTAGACATCTAGCGGATACCAGCTCCTACAATGAGCAGTTCTTC
v_gene: TRBV7-9; d_gene: -; abundance: many; j_gene: TRBJ2-2; CDR3aa: CASSLATSRGELFF; CDR3nt: TGTGCCAGCAGCTTAGCGACTTCCCGGGGGGAGCTGTTTTTT
v_gene: TRBV19; d_gene: TRBD2; abundance: -; j_gene: TRBJ2-1; CDR3aa: CASSILAADSYNEQFF; CDR3nt: TGTGCCAGTAGTATACTAGCGGCCGACTCCTACAATGAGCAGTTCTTC
v_gene: TRBV7-2; d_gene: -; abundance: few; j_gene: TRBJ2-1; CDR3aa: CASSLSYNNEQFF; CDR3nt: TGTGCCAGCAGCTTAAGCTATAACAATGAGCAGTTCTTC
v_gene: TRBV6-1; d_gene: TRBD1; abundance: many; j_gene: TRBJ2-7; CDR3aa: CASSYVSGQAYEQYF; CDR3nt: TGTGCCAGCAGTTATGTTTCGGGACAGGCCTACGAGCAGTACTTC
v_gene: TRBV5-5; d_gene: -; abundance: -; j_gene: TRBJ1-5; CDR3aa: CASSSGTEPFAPQHF; CDR3nt: TGTGCCAGCAGCTCGGGAACCGAACCGTTTGCGCCCCAGCATTTT
v_gene: TRBV2; d_gene: TRBD2; abundance: -; j_gene: TRBJ2-7; CDR3aa: CASSYGGGRFYEQYF; CDR3nt: TGTGCCAGCAGTTATGGGGGCGGGAGGTTCTACGAGCAGTACTTC
v_gene: TRBV19; d_gene: -; abundance: few; j_gene: TRBJ2-7; CDR3aa: CASSMTGGSSYEQYF; CDR3nt: TGTGCCAGTAGTATGACCGGGGGAAGCTCCTACGAGCAGTACTTC
v_gene: TRBV5-1; d_gene: -; abundance: -; j_gene: TRBJ2-6; CDR3aa: CASSWSTVSSGANVLTF; CDR3nt: TGCGCCAGCAGCTGGTCGACAGTGAGCTCTGGGGCCAACGTCCTGACTTTC
v_gene: TRBV28; d_gene: TRBD2; abundance: -; j_gene: TRBJ2-5; CDR3aa: CASSLWEKREVFTYF; CDR3nt: TGTGCCAGCAGTTTATGGGAGAAGCGGGAGGTCTTCACGTACTTC
v_gene: TRBV7-9; d_gene: -; abundance: many; j_gene: TRBJ2-7; CDR3aa: CASSVGSAEQYF; CDR3nt: TGTGCCAGCAGCGTCGGAAGTGCCGAGCAGTACTTC